The 12 T cell receptor beta chains in this list originate from one sample, sequenced in a study of T-cell reconstitution after alpha-beta-depleted transplantation in children. Unique molecular identifiers tagged the TCRbeta library. TCRdb re-called the PCR reads with MiXCR, one entry per CDR3 protein. Of nearly 550,000 distinct CDR3 sequences listed, around 16% are singletons. The sample here was PBMCs from the stem cell graft donor, taken from the stem cell graft. The source is a human donor who donated a stem cell graft to a child with acute lymphoblastic leukemia.

This sequence joins TRBV2 and TRBJ2-5; 12 bases align to TRBD1. Germline assignment: CDR1 SNHLY and CDR2 FYNNEI. This CDR3 spans 15 amino acids. J gave up 4 bases and V 3 bases, and 3 bases lay outside the gene matches. The chain's CDR3 is CASSDRDRGPETQYF. In DNA form, the CDR3 reads TGTGCCAGCAGTGATCGGGACAGGGGGCCAGAGACCCAGTACTTC.

The CDR3: CASSRQGAGVGYTF. CDR3 in DNA: TGTGCCAGCTCCAGACAGGGGGCCGGAGTGGGCTACACCTTC. The V call is TRBV18, the J call TRBJ1-2, with 10 bases aligning to TRBD1. CDR1 KGHSH and CDR2 LQKENI come from the germline V gene. This CDR3 comprises 14 residues. V gave up 6 bases and J gave up 8 bases; unmatched junction bases: 9.

This clonotype rates as medium-sized. The chain joins TRBV5-1 to TRBJ1-1; D gene unclear. V lost 7 bases and J lost 4, with 11 bases in between. The CDR3 contains 12 residues. Germline CDR1 and CDR2: SGHRS and YFSETQ. The CDR3 sequence is CASATGSTEAFF. The CDR3, as DNA: TGCGCCAGCGCAACGGGGTCCACTGAAGCTTTCTTT.

The table lists this clonotype with a few counts. The chain links TRBV7-9 to TRBJ1-5; TRBD1 is a possible D gene (6 bases). V lost 5 bases, J lost 3 bases, and 14 bases lay in between. The CDR3 is 15 residues long. Germline V gives CDR1 SEHNR, CDR2 FQNEAQ (reference sequence). CDR3 in DNA: TGTGCCAGCAGCCCCGGACAGAACCCCAATCAGCCCCAGCATTTT. The encoded protein is CASSPGQNPNQPQHF. The full variable domain, rest sourced from reference TRBV7-9 and TRBJ1-5, is DTGVSQNPRHKITKRGQNVTFRCDPISEHNRLYWYRQTLGQGPEFLTYFQNEAQLEKSRLLSDRFSAERPKGSFSTLEIQRTEQGDSAMYLCASSPGQNPNQPQHFGDGTRLSIL.

This clonotype has only one observation. The V gene is TRBV6-1, the J gene TRBJ2-3; TRBD1 is a possible D gene (6 bases). Trimming stripped 5 bases from V and 2 bases from J, with 17 bases between. The length of the CDR3 is 16 residues. In germline, CDR1 is MNHNS, CDR2 SASEGT. The CDR3 region is CASSTRKGTPTDTQYF. CDR3 bases: TGTGCCAGCAGTACCCGGAAGGGGACACCCACAGATACGCAGTATTTT.

This clonotype was detected only a few times. The chain couples TRBV5-1 to TRBJ2-2; 7 bases agree with TRBD2. Germline V gene sequence: CDR1 SGHRS, CDR2 YFSETQ. The V segment lost 0 bases and the J segment 4 bases; nucleotides outside the gene matches: 9. The CDR3 loop spans 17 amino acids. The CDR3 DNA is TGCGCCAGCAGCTTGGATCCGGCTAGCGGCTTCACCGGGGAGCTGTTTTTT. It yields the protein CASSLDPASGFTGELFF.

There are a few counts of this clonotype. The J gene is TRBJ2-2, the V gene TRBV7-3, with a weak D call TRBD2 (5 bases). Trimming removed 1 base at V and 8 bases at J, with 17 bases between. CDR3 length: 16 residues. Germline CDR1 is SGHTA and CDR2 is FQGTGA. The CDR3 nucleotides are TGTGCCAGCAGCTTAAAGAGACGGGGAAAGGGAGGGGAGCTGTTTTTT. This translates into CASSLKRRGKGGELFF.

This clonotype was counted a few times. V and J are TRBV7-9 and TRBJ2-1, with TRBD1 identical over 9 bases. From germline, CDR1 is SEHNR and CDR2 FQNEAQ (reference sequence). This CDR3 has 12 amino acids. V lost 6 bases to trimming and J lost 8 bases; unmatched junction nucleotides: 2. CDR3 DNA sequence: TGTGCCAGCAGAGACAGGGGGGATGAGCAGTTCTTC. Residues: CASRDRGDEQFF.

The rearrangement joins TRBV10-3 to TRBJ1-2; D is ambiguous. Between the trimmed V and J ends, which lost 0 bases and 8 bases, there was a span of 16 bases. The germline V gene encodes CDR1 ENHRY and CDR2 SYGVKD. The CDR3 is 15 residues long. CDR3 sequence: CAISESNSPMGGYTF. The CDR3 DNA is TGTGCCATCAGTGAGTCGAATTCCCCCATGGGGGGCTACACCTTC.

The CDR3 is CATSRDGLAGETQYF. In DNA, the CDR3 is TGTGCCACCAGCAGAGATGGACTAGCGGGAGAGACCCAGTACTTC. The chain is built from TRBV15 and TRBJ2-5; 11 bases line up with TRBD2. V shed 0 bases and J 4 bases; nucleotides not matched to a gene: 1. Germline V gene sequence: CDR1 LNHNV, CDR2 YYDKDF (reference sequence). This CDR3 has 15 residues.

This clonotype was detected only a few times. This may be a read error: a much more frequent sequence differs by one nucleotide. In nucleotides, the CDR3 is TGCGCCAGCAGCTGGGACAGCTATGGCTACACCTTC. Its protein product is CASSWDSYGYTF. The chain links TRBV5-1 to TRBJ1-2; 7 bases fit TRBD1. The CDR3 is 12 residues long. Looked up from germline, CDR1 is SGHRS and CDR2 is YFSETQ. After removal of 3 bases from V and 4 bases from J, the junction contained 0 bases not matched to a gene. The whole variable domain, filled in from reference TRBV5-1 and TRBJ1-2, reads KAGVTQTPRYLIKTRGQQVTLSCSPISGHRSVSWYQQTPGQGLQFLFEYFSETQRNKGNFPGRFSGRQFSNSRSEMNVSTLELGDSALYLCASSWDSYGYTFGSGTRLTVV.

The chain links TRBV6-6 to TRBJ2-7, with D tentatively TRBD2 (5 bases). V was cut by 7 bases and J by 1 base, with 11 bases left in between. In germline, CDR1 is MNHNY, CDR2 SVGAGI (reference sequence). This CDR3 spans 13 amino acids. This CDR3 reads CASTYGLSYEQYF. The CDR3 nucleotides are TGTGCCAGCACCTACGGACTGTCCTACGAGCAGTACTTC.